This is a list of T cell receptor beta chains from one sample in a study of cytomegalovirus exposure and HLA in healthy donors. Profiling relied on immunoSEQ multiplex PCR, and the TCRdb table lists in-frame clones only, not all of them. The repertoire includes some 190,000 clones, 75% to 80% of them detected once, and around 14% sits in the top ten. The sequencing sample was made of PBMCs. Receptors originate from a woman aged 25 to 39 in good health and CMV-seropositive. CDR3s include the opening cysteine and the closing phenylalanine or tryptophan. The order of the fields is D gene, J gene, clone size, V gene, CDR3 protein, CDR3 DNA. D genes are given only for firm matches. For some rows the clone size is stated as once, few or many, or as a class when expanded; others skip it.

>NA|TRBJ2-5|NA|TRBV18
CASSPPPRQETQYF
TGTGCCAGCTCACCACCCCCCAGGCAAGAGACCCAGTACTTC
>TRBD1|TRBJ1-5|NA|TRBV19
CASSKDREEGQPQHF
TGTGCCAGTAGTAAGGACAGGGAAGAGGGTCAGCCCCAGCATTTT
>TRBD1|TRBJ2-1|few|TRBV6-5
CASKDRGYEQFF
TGTGCCAGCAAGGACAGGGGCTATGAGCAGTTCTTC
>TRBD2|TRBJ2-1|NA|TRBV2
CASGELAGGGNEQFF
TGTGCCAGCGGGGAACTAGCGGGGGGGGGAAATGAGCAGTTCTTC
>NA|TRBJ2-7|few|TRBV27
CASSPTWVFSYEQYF
TGTGCCAGCAGCCCGACTTGGGTTTTCTCCTACGAGCAGTACTTC
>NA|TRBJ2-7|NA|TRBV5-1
CASSRETATEQYF
TGCGCCAGCAGTCGAGAAACAGCCACCGAGCAGTACTTC
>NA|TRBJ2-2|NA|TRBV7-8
CASSRGRLGTGELFF
TGTGCCAGCAGCCGTGGGAGGCTAGGGACCGGGGAGCTGTTTTTT
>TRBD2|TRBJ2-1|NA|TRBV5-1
CASSTGTILYNEQFF
TGCGCCAGCAGCACCGGGACTATCCTCTACAATGAGCAGTTCTTC
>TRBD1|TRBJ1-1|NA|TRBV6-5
CASRGQGSKTEAFF
TGTGCCAGCAGAGGACAGGGGTCGAAAACTGAAGCTTTCTTT
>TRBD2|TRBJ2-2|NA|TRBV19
CASSIGAAGGSTGELFF
TGTGCCAGTAGTATAGGCGCGGCGGGAGGTAGCACCGGGGAGCTGTTTTTT
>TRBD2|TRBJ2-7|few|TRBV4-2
CASSQDDSGGGGEQYF
TGTGCCAGCAGCCAAGATGACTCTGGCGGGGGAGGCGAGCAGTACTTC
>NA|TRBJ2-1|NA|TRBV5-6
CASSHGGNLYNEQFF
TGTGCCAGCAGTCACGGGGGTAACCTTTACAATGAGCAGTTCTTC
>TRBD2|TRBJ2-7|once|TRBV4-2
CASSQDLGGGAGEQYF
TGTGCCAGCAGCCAAGATCTGGGCGGGGGGGCAGGAGAGCAGTACTTC
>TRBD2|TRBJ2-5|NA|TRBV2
CASSVLLAGWGTQYF
TGTGCCAGCAGTGTCTTACTAGCGGGGTGGGGGACCCAGTACTTC
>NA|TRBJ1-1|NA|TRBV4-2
CASSQAGAGNTEAFF
TGTGCCAGCAGCCAAGCAGGGGCAGGGAACACTGAAGCTTTCTTT
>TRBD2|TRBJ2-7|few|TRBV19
CASSKGTSGSDEQYF
TGTGCCAGTAGTAAAGGGACTAGCGGGAGTGACGAGCAGTACTTC
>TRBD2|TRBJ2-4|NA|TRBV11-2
CASSFRGGRAKNIQYF
TGTGCCAGCAGCTTTCGGGGGGGCCGGGCCAAAAACATTCAGTACTTC
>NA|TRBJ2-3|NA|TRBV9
CASSLSTGDPRGFPQDTQYF
TGTGCCAGCAGCCTTTCCACAGGGGATCCGCGGGGATTCCCCCAAGATACGCAGTATTTT
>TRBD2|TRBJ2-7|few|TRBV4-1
CASSQGLAGPYEQYF
TGCGCCAGCAGCCAAGGACTAGCGGGACCCTACGAGCAGTACTTC
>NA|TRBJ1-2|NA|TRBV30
CAWISRAYGYTF
TGTGCCTGGATCTCTCGAGCATATGGCTACACCTTC
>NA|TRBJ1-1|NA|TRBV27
CASSLSGRRNTEAFF
TGTGCCAGCAGTTTATCAGGGAGGCGAAACACTGAAGCTTTCTTT
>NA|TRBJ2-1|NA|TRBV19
CASSINKNNEQFF
TGTGCCAGTAGTATCAACAAGAACAATGAGCAGTTCTTC
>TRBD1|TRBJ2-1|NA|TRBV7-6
CASSSPRGNEQFF
TGTGCCAGCAGCTCCCCCAGGGGGAATGAGCAGTTCTTC
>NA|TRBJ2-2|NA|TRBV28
CASSRTVARNTGELFF
TGTGCCAGCAGCCGGACAGTCGCACGGAACACCGGGGAGCTGTTTTTT
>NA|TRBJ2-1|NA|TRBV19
CASSITTGDSYNEQFF
TGTGCCAGTAGTATAACAACGGGGGACAGCTACAATGAGCAGTTCTTC
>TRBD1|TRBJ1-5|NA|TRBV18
CASSPLPTGDDSNQPQHF
TGTGCCAGCTCACCACTCCCGACAGGGGACGATAGCAATCAGCCCCAGCATTTT
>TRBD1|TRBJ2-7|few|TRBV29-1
CSIRQGAYEQYF
TGCAGCATCCGACAGGGAGCCTACGAGCAGTACTTC
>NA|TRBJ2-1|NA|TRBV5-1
CASSLGGLYNEQFF
TGCGCCAGCAGCTTGGGGGGCCTTTACAATGAGCAGTTCTTC
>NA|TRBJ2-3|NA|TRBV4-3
CASSQEAYRTDTQYF
TGCGCCAGCAGCCAAGAAGCCTATCGCACAGATACGCAGTATTTT
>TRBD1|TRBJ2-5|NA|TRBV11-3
CASSFDRESETQYF
TGTGCCAGCAGCTTTGACAGGGAATCAGAGACCCAGTACTTC
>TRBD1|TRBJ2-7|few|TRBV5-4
CASSRSIAGGNAYEQYF
TGTGCCAGCAGCCGTTCGATCGCAGGGGGTAATGCGTACGAGCAGTACTTC